This TCR beta chain was identified in a study of breast tumors, draining lymph nodes, adjacent tissues. Findings of the study overall: Compared with lymph nodes, tumors were less diverse; compared with nontumor tissue, more.

Each CDR3 protein is one row after TCRdb ran MiXCR on the multiplex PCR reads. The profile shows about 220,000 distinct CDR3 sequences, nearly 35% of them singletons. On this clonotype itself: As yet, its antigen is unknown.

Germline CDR1 DFQATT, CDR2 SNEGSKA (reference sequence). This CDR3 spans 15 amino acids. Trimming removed 1 base from V and 5 bases from J; junction bases left unmatched: 10. Samples came from axillary lymph nodes draining the breast cancer. The sequenced sample consisted of axillary lymph node tissue. The TCR was taken from a female donor with breast cancer. Some clones in this sample may be carry-over from other donors' samples. The V gene is TRBV20-1, the J gene TRBJ1-1; 7 bases fit TRBD1. This CDR3 reads CSARVPGGRRTEAFF. CDR3 nucleotide sequence: TGCAGTGCTAGAGTTCCAGGGGGAAGACGAACTGAAGCTTTCTTT.